Below are 2 T cell receptor beta chains sequenced from a single sample in a study of blood T cells in healthy people across ages. For the second PCR, which ran for 7 to 11 cycles, a sample-barcoded 5' primer and a J-beta primer mix were used. One entry per CDR3 protein, called by TCRdb with MiXCR from the 5' RACE reads. The data show 750,000 to 850,000 distinct CDR3 sequences, with approximately 25% seen just once and under 4.5% held by the top ten. These data were likewise used in another study, on T cells of mothers and their children.

Material for sequencing was blood. The receptors were gathered from a boy aged 10-17 years in good health.

The rearrangement links TRBV6-2 or TRBV6-3 to TRBJ2-5, with D unclear. The V gene's germline CDR1 is MNHEY and CDR2 SVGEGT. Trimming cost V 5 bases and J 0 bases, with 10 bases left between them. CDR3 length equals 14 residues. The CDR3 sequence: CASSGTSHQETQYF. The CDR3 region has the DNA TGTGCCAGCAGTGGAACATCCCACCAAGAGACCCAGTACTTC.

This clonotype appeared many times. The rearrangement joins TRBV12-3 or TRBV12-4 to TRBJ2-7, with D hard to call. The CDR3 is made up of 13 amino acids. Trimming shortened V by 0 bases and J by 3 bases, and 6 bases separated the two germline ends. The CDR3: CASSLALGYEQYF. CDR3 sequence (DNA): TGTGCCAGCAGTTTAGCGCTGGGCTACGAGCAGTACTTC.